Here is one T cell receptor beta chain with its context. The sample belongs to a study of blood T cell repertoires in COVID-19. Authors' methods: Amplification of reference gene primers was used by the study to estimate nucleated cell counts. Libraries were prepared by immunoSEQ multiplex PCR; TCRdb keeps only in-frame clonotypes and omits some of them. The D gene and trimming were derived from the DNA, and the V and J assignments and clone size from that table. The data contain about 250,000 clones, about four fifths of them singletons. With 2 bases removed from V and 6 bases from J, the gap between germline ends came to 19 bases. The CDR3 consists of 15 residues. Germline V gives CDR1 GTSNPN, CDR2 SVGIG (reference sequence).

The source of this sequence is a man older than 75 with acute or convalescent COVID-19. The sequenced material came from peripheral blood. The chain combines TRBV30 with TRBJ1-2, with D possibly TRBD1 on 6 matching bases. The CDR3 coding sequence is TGTGCCTGGAGTATCCCTCGGACACAGGGACATGGCTACACCTTC. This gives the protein CAWSIPRTQGHGYTF.